A single TCR beta chain is shown here with its context. cDNA came from about 0.5 to 1 ug RNA primed by random hexamers. TCRdb used MiXCR to reprocess the immunoSEQ multiplex PCR reads, holding one entry per CDR3 protein. The sample shows around 85,000 distinct CDR3 sequences, 95% of them seen only once. These data come from a study of CD8 T cells in Susac syndrome. Trimming stripped 6 bases from V and 2 bases from J, with 19 bases between. Germline V gives CDR1 SQVTM, CDR2 ANQGSEA. The CDR3 contains 15 residues. Sequenced sample: CD8+ T cells from PBMCs. This TCR came from a human donor with Susac syndrome. The chain uses TRBV29-1 and TRBJ1-1, with D possibly TRBD1 on 6 matching bases. CDR3 nucleotides: TGCAGCGTGGGGGGCGGGGAGGCGGGAAACACTGAAGCTTTCTTT. It codes for CSVGGGEAGNTEAFF.